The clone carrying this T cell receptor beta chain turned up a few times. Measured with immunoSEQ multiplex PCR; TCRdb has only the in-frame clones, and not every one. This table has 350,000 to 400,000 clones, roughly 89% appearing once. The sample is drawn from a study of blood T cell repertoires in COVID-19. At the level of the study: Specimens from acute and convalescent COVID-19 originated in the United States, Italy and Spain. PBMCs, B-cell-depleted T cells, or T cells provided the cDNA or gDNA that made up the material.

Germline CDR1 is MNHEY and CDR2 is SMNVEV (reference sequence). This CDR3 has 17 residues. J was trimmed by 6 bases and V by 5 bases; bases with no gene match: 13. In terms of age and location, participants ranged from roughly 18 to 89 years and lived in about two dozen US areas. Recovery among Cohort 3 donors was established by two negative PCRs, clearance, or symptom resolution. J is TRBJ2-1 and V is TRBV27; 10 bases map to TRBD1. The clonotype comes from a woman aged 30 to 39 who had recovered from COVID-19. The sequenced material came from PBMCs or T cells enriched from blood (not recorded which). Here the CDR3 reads CASSLNLDRGVINEQFF. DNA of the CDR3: TGTGCCAGCAGTCTAAACCTGGACAGGGGGGTCATCAATGAGCAGTTCTTC.